Sequencing of this TCR beta chain was carried out in a study of monozygotic twins with inflammatory bowel disease. TCRdb reprocessed the 5' RACE reads, with one entry per CDR3 protein and no DNA. The sample's table shows hundreds of thousands of distinct CDR3 sequences. The CDR3 has 15 residues. Germline CDR1 reads SGHVS; CDR2 reads FQNEAQ. The chain links TRBV7-8 to TRBJ1-5. The sequence was obtained from a human donor with ulcerative colitis or Crohn's disease, or a healthy co-twin of an affected twin (not recorded which). Sequencing was done on a sample of blood. CDR3 region: CASTQWEKGNQPQHF. Variable domain in full (rest from reference TRBV7-8 and TRBJ1-5): GAGVSQSPRYKVAKRGQDVALRCDPISGHVSLFWYQQALGQGPEFLTYFQNEAQLDKSGLPSDRFFAERPEGSVSTLKIQRTQQEDSAVYLCASTQWEKGNQPQHFGDGTRLSIL.